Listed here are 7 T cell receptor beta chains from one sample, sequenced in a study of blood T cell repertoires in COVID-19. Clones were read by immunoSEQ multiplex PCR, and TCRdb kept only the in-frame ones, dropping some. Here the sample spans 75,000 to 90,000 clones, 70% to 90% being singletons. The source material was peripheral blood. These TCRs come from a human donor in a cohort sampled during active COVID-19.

CDR3 region: CASSESLGAGVDTQYF. The CDR3 region has the DNA TGTGCCAGCAGTGAATCCCTTGGGGCAGGAGTGGATACGCAGTATTTT. The genes are TRBV25-1 and TRBJ2-3; D is perhaps TRBD1 (5 bases). The ends were cut back, 1 base at V and 6 bases at J, with 17 bases in the middle. Germline V CDR1 and CDR2: MGHDK, SYGVNS. This CDR3 region has 16 residues.

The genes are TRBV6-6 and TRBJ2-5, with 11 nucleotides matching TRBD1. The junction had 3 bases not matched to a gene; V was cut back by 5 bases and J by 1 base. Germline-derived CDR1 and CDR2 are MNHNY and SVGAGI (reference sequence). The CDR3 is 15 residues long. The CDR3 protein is CASSHGTGGQETQYF. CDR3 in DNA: TGTGCCAGCAGTCACGGGACAGGGGGCCAAGAGACCCAGTACTTC.

CDR3 region: CASSPLDKGAGGYTF. For the CDR3, the DNA is TGTGCCAGCTCACCACTGGATAAAGGGGCCGGGGGCTACACCTTC. The rearrangement uses TRBV18 and TRBJ1-2; D is possibly TRBD1 (5 bases). The germline CDR1 and CDR2 sequences are KGHSH and LQKENI. This CDR3 region has 15 residues. Trimming left V 1 base short and J 8 bases short, with 17 bases between. The full variable domain, completed using reference TRBV18 and TRBJ1-2, is NAGVMQNPRHLVRRRGQEARLRCSPMKGHSHVYWYRQLPEEGLKFMVYLQKENIIDESGMPKERFSAEFPKEGPSILRIQQVVRGDSAAYFCASSPLDKGAGGYTFGSGTRLTVV.

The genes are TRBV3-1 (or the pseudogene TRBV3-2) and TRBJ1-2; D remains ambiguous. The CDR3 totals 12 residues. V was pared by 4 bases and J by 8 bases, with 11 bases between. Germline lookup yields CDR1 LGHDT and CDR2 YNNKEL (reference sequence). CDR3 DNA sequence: TGTGCCAGCAGCCCCCCGGCGGGGGGCTACACCTTC. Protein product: CASSPPAGGYTF.

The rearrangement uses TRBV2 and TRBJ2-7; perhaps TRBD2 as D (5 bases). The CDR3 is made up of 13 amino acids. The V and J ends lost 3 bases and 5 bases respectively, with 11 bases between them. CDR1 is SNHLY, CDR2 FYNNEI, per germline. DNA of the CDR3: TGTGCCAGCAGTGAGCTTGGGCGGGACGAGCAGTACTTC. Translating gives CASSELGRDEQYF.

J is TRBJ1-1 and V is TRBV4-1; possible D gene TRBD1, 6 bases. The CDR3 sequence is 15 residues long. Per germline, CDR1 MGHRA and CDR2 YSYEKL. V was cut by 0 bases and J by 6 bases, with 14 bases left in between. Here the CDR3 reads CASSQDLDRFSEAFF. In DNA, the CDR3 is TGCGCCAGCAGCCAAGATTTAGACAGGTTCTCTGAAGCTTTCTTT.

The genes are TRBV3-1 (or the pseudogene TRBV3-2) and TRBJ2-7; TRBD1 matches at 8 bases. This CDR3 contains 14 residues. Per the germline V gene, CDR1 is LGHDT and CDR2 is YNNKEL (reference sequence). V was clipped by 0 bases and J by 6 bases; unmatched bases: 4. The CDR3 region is CASSQDSGTGEQYF. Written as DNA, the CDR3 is TGTGCCAGCAGCCAAGACTCCGGGACAGGCGAGCAGTACTTC.